One and the same sample provided the 6 T cell receptor beta chains below, sequenced in a study of regulatory T cells in long-lasting Graves disease. iRepertoire HTBI primers and Arm-PCR of CDR3 regions built TCR beta libraries. TCRdb ran MiXCR on the multiplex PCR reads and lists one entry per CDR3 protein. Of about 620,000 distinct CDR3 sequences in the sample, roughly 16% were seen once. Time point here: newly diagnosed GD, antithyroid drugs for less than 3 months. Researchers made the TCR library from RNA that was extracted from PBMCs. The same specimen was also included in a second study, on T cells in Graves' hyperthyroidism and ophthalmopathy.

The material sequenced was peripheral blood mononuclear cells (PBMCs), taken at new diagnosis, from a patient treated with antithyroid drugs. These receptors all come from a woman in her twenties or thirties with Graves disease.

The V and J genes are TRBV30 and TRBJ2-1; TRBD2 is a possible D gene (6 bases). The V gene lost 5 bases and the J gene lost 7 bases, with 18 bases spanning the gap. The germline V gene has CDR1 GTSNPN and CDR2 SVGIG (reference sequence). The CDR3 has 14 amino acids. The CDR3 coding sequence is TGTGCCTGGGAGAGCGGGCTAGATTTTAATGAGCAGTTCTTC. Its protein is CAWESGLDFNEQFF. Full variable domain (missing parts from reference TRBV30 and TRBJ2-1): SQTIHQWPATLVQPVGSPLSLECTVEGTSNPNLYWYRQAAGRGLQLLFYSVGIGQISSEVPQNLSASRPQDRQFILSSKKLLLSDSGFYLCAWESGLDFNEQFFGPGTRLTVL.

This clonotype was recorded at least ten times. The genes are TRBV6-1 and TRBJ1-1; 10 bases line up with TRBD1. J gave up 7 bases and V 5 bases, and 4 bases lay outside the gene matches. The CDR3 is 13 amino acids. Per the germline V gene, CDR1 is MNHNS and CDR2 is SASEGT. CDR3 nucleotides: TGTGCCAGCAGTCCGGGACAGGGGTTTGAAGCTTTCTTT. Encoded protein: CASSPGQGFEAFF.

This rearrangement joins TRBV2 to TRBJ1-2; D not certain. Germline-derived CDR1 and CDR2 are SNHLY and FYNNEI. The CDR3 is 15 amino acids. V was shortened by 0 bases and J by 4 bases, with 12 bases between the two germline ends. This chain's CDR3 is CASSEAGSGVYGYTF. The CDR3 nucleotides are TGTGCCAGCAGTGAAGCGGGGTCGGGTGTCTATGGCTACACCTTC.

This clonotype has at least ten counts. This chain links TRBV24-1 with TRBJ1-2; D gene uncertain. Trimming removed 2 bases from V and 8 bases from J, with 11 bases in between. CDR1 and CDR2 (germline): KGHDR, SFDVKD. The CDR3 spans 13 residues. The CDR3: CATSDSPTEGYTF. The CDR3 DNA sequence: TGTGCCACCAGTGATTCCCCGACTGAAGGCTACACCTTC.

This clonotype was found a few times. The chain employs TRBV5-1 and TRBJ1-1; 8 nucleotides agree with TRBD1. Germline trimming cut 4 bases from V and 4 bases from J; bases unmatched to any gene: 6. The CDR3 consists of 14 residues. CDR1 is SGHRS and CDR2 is YFSETQ in the germline V gene. Here the CDR3 reads CASSTGQGFTEAFF. In DNA, the CDR3 is TGCGCCAGCAGCACCGGACAGGGATTCACTGAAGCTTTCTTT.

This clonotype was counted many times. The genes are TRBV28 and TRBJ2-3, with 7 bases that match TRBD1. This CDR3 spans 15 amino acids. The germline V gene has CDR1 MDHEN and CDR2 SYDVKM. V trimming: 9 bases; J trimming: 3 bases; junction bases outside the gene matches: 12. The CDR3 reads CASRTDRERTDTQYF. Here the CDR3 DNA reads TGTGCCAGTAGGACAGACAGGGAAAGGACAGATACGCAGTATTTT. Looking up the rest from reference TRBV28 and TRBJ2-3 gives the full variable domain: DVKVTQSSRYLVKRTGEKVFLECVQDMDHENMFWYRQDPGLGLRLIYFSYDVKMKEKGDIPEGYSVSREKKERFSLILESASTNQTSMYLCASRTDRERTDTQYFGPGTRLTVL.